This passage covers 26 T cell receptor beta chains from one sample sequenced in a study of T cells in Graves' hyperthyroidism and ophthalmopathy. RNA transcripts served as the template for amplifying TCR beta CDR3 regions. First-round RT-PCR of the TCR CDR3 relied on the HTBI primer set. TCRdb re-analysed the multiplex PCR reads in MiXCR, keeping a single row per CDR3 protein. Of 400,000 to 500,000 distinct CDR3 sequences listed, 13% to 15% are singletons. Sequencing input: blood. These receptors originate from a woman between 18 and 30 years old with Graves' hyperthyroidism.

This clonotype showed up just a few times. The chain is built from TRBV19 and TRBJ2-1; 8 positions agree with TRBD1. Germline V gene data show CDR1 as LNHDA and CDR2 as SQIVND (reference sequence). The CDR3 sequence is 16 residues long. V lost 3 bases, J lost 0 bases, and 4 bases stayed unmatched. CDR3 loop: CASSMGTGSSYNEQFF. The DNA for the CDR3 is TGTGCCAGTAGTATGGGGACAGGAAGCTCCTACAATGAGCAGTTCTTC.

Many counts were recorded for this clonotype. This rearrangement joins TRBV9 to TRBJ2-5, with 10 bases lining up with TRBD2. The CDR3 loop spans 15 amino acids. Germline values: CDR1 SGDLS, CDR2 YYNGEE. With V trimmed by 4 bases and J by 5 bases, 8 bases remained unmatched. The CDR3 sequence is CASSIVAGGGETQYF. The DNA for the CDR3 is TGTGCCAGCAGCATAGTAGCGGGAGGAGGGGAGACCCAGTACTTC.

The chain couples TRBV7-3 to TRBJ1-6; no definite D call. The CDR3 totals 13 residues. Per the germline V gene, CDR1 is SGHTA and CDR2 is FQGTGA. V lost 2 bases and J lost 6, with 5 bases in between. The chain's CDR3 is CASSLASNSPLHF. CDR3 DNA: TGTGCCAGCAGCTTAGCGAGTAATTCACCCCTCCACTTT.

This clonotype was seen a handful of times. The chain joins TRBV5-4 to TRBJ1-1; D remains ambiguous. Between the trimmed V and J ends, which lost 0 bases and 2 bases, there was a span of 11 bases. There are 15 residues in the CDR3. CDR1 and CDR2 from the germline V gene are SGHNT and YYREEE (reference sequence). The CDR3 DNA reads as TGTGCCAGCAGCTTGGCAGTCACAGCCAACACTGAAGCTTTCTTT. Its translation is CASSLAVTANTEAFF.

This clonotype was seen at least ten times. J is TRBJ2-3 and V is TRBV27; D is ambiguous. The CDR3 is made up of 19 amino acids. Germline lookup yields CDR1 MNHEY and CDR2 SMNVEV (reference sequence). Trimming removed 7 bases at V and 2 bases at J, with 28 bases between. The CDR3 is CASITDRSYSKLYTDTQYF. As DNA, the CDR3 is TGTGCCAGCATCACAGACCGCTCCTATTCCAAACTCTACACAGATACGCAGTATTTT.

In its sample, this clonotype was seen many times. This chain connects TRBV12-3 or TRBV12-4 to TRBJ1-2; D not certain. The CDR3 has 14 amino acids. V shed 0 bases and J shed 2 bases, with 7 bases lying between them. The CDR3 coding sequence is TGTGCCAGCAGTTTAGCGCGGGGAAACTATGGCTACACCTTC. It codes for CASSLARGNYGYTF.

The chain combines TRBV19 with TRBJ1-2, with D tentatively TRBD1 (6 bases). Trimming cost V 5 bases and J 4 bases, with 17 bases left between them. Looked up from germline, CDR1 is LNHDA and CDR2 is SQIVND (reference sequence). The CDR3 sequence is 15 residues long. CDR3 DNA sequence: TGTGCCAGTAGTGAAAAAACAGGGCGCGCCTATGGCTACACCTTC. It encodes CASSEKTGRAYGYTF. The complete variable domain, with remaining parts taken from reference TRBV19 and TRBJ1-2, reads DGGITQSPKYLFRKEGQNVTLSCEQNLNHDAMYWYRQDPGQGLRLIYYSQIVNDFQKGDIAEGYSVSREKKESFPLTVTSAQKNPTAFYLCASSEKTGRAYGYTFGSGTRLTVV.

This clonotype was observed many times. This chain joins TRBV19 and TRBJ2-5, with a tentative D call TRBD1 (6 bases). Germline loops: CDR1 LNHDA, CDR2 SQIVND (reference sequence). The CDR3 spans 17 residues. The germline V and J ends were trimmed by 2 bases and 5 bases, with 21 bases remaining between them. The CDR3 loop is CASSISYQGISAETQYF. The CDR3 DNA sequence: TGTGCCAGTAGTATAAGTTACCAGGGGATTTCGGCGGAGACCCAGTACTTC.

This clonotype was observed many times. V usage is TRBV30 and J usage is TRBJ1-2; the match to TRBD1 covers 9 bases. The germline CDR1 and CDR2 sequences are GTSNPN and SVGIG (reference sequence). This CDR3 spans 14 amino acids. The trim removed 4 bases at V and 4 bases at J, leaving 7 bases unmatched. The CDR3 loop is CAWMRDRVTYGYTF. In nucleotides, the CDR3 is TGTGCCTGGATGCGGGACAGGGTAACCTATGGCTACACCTTC.

This clonotype occurred many times. V usage is TRBV11-3 and J usage is TRBJ2-1; D is uncertain. V was pared by 3 bases and J by 0 bases, with 9 bases between. The V gene's germline CDR1 is SGHNT and CDR2 YENEEA. The CDR3 consists of 15 residues. The CDR3, as DNA: TGTGCCAGCAGCTTGGGCCAGAGCTCCTACAATGAGCAGTTCTTC. This encodes CASSLGQSSYNEQFF.

The CDR3, as DNA: TGTGCCAGCAGCCCCCAGGGTGTGGTAGGGTTTGGCTACACCTTC. This translates into CASSPQGVVGFGYTF. This chain joins TRBV9 and TRBJ1-2, with D possibly matching TRBD1 (5 bases). Germline-derived CDR1 and CDR2 are SGDLS and YYNGEE. CDR3 length: 15 amino acids. V lost 4 bases and J 7 bases, leaving 20 bases between the germline ends. The whole variable domain, remainder taken from reference TRBV9 and TRBJ1-2, is DSGVTQTPKHLITATGQRVTLRCSPRSGDLSVYWYQQSLDQGLQFLIQYYNGEERAKGNILERFSAQQFPDLHSELNLSSLELGDSALYFCASSPQGVVGFGYTFGSGTRLTVV.

About this clonotype: A much larger clone sits a single nucleotide away, making a read error possible. V usage is TRBV18 and J usage is TRBJ2-7; TRBD2 is a possible D gene (5 bases). The CDR3 loop spans 13 amino acids. CDR1 and CDR2 from the germline V gene are KGHSH and LQKENI. The CDR3 region has the DNA TGTGCCGGCTCACCTATCGAGACGGGGGAGCAGTACGTC. Protein product: CAGSPIETGEQYV.

This clonotype was seen a handful of times. The genes are TRBV19 and TRBJ1-5, with a weak D call TRBD1 (6 bases). V was cut by 6 bases and J by 6 bases, with 15 bases left in between. This CDR3 is built from 14 residues. Germline assignment: CDR1 LNHDA and CDR2 SQIVND (reference sequence). In DNA form, the CDR3 reads TGTGCCAGTAGGGTTTGGCAGGGGCTTCAGCCCCAGCATTTT. Amino acid sequence: CASRVWQGLQPQHF.

Many counts were recorded for this clonotype. The rearrangement joins TRBV3-1 to TRBJ2-5; the D gene is possibly TRBD2 (6 bases). The CDR3 extends over 14 amino acids. Germline CDR1 reads LGHDT; CDR2 reads YNNKEL (reference sequence). V was pared by 2 bases and J by 5 bases, with 12 bases between. The CDR3 sequence: CASSQLARLETQYF. In DNA, the CDR3 is TGTGCCAGCAGCCAACTAGCGCGCCTGGAGACCCAGTACTTC.

A remark on this clonotype: A read error may explain this, as a much larger clone is one base away. The chain combines TRBV29-1 with TRBJ2-7; D ambiguous. The germline V gene encodes CDR1 SQVTM and CDR2 ANQGSEA. CDR3 length: 13 residues. The chain's CDR3 is CIVEAPSWGEQYF. The DNA for the CDR3 is TGCATCGTTGAAGCGCCGAGTTGGGGCGAGCAGTACTTC.

This clonotype was seen ten or more times. The gene calls are TRBV6-5 and TRBJ1-3, with TRBD1 matching 8 bases. The J segment lost 0 bases and the V segment lost 1 base, leaving 5 bases of the junction unmatched. The CDR3 is 17 amino acids. Germline CDR1 and CDR2: MNHEY and SVGAGI. CDR3 DNA: TGTGCCAGCAGTTACTTCGGGACAGGCCACTCTGGAAACACCATATATTTT. This translates into CASSYFGTGHSGNTIYF.

This clonotype was counted at least ten times. This chain links TRBV7-6 with TRBJ2-5; D remains ambiguous. The CDR3 runs 14 residues. Trimming left V 6 bases short and J 0 bases short, with 11 bases between. Germline values: CDR1 SGHVS, CDR2 FNYEAQ. The CDR3 region is CASSARRYQETQYF. The CDR3 nucleotides read TGTGCCAGCAGTGCGCGCCGGTACCAAGAGACCCAGTACTTC.

This clonotype appeared many times. The chain joins TRBV27 to TRBJ1-1; D call uncertain. V lost 1 base and J lost 1, with 7 bases in between. The CDR3 has 14 amino acids. Germline V lookup: CDR1 MNHEY, CDR2 SMNVEV (reference sequence). CDR3 sequence (DNA): TGTGCCAGCAGTTTATGGCCCAGGAACACTGAAGCTTTCTTT. Translation gives CASSLWPRNTEAFF.

V usage is TRBV27 and J usage is TRBJ1-1; no clear D. The V end was cut by 3 bases, the J end by 4 bases, with 15 bases between. This CDR3 has 15 residues. Germline V gives CDR1 MNHEY, CDR2 SMNVEV (reference sequence). The DNA of the CDR3 is TGTGCCAGCAGTTTTGAGGGAGCGCTTGGCACTGAAGCTTTCTTT. This translates into CASSFEGALGTEAFF.

This clonotype was detected many times. This sequence joins TRBV5-1 and TRBJ2-1, with D possibly matching TRBD2 (6 bases). Germline loops: CDR1 SGHRS, CDR2 YFSETQ. The CDR3 has 14 amino acids. The V and J ends lost 4 bases and 5 bases respectively, with 13 bases between them. The CDR3 is CASSARRAHNEQFF. The CDR3 coding sequence is TGCGCCAGCAGCGCCCGGAGGGCCCACAATGAGCAGTTCTTC. The full variable domain, with the rest looked up from reference TRBV5-1 and TRBJ2-1, is KAGVTQTPRYLIKTRGQQVTLSCSPISGHRSVSWYQQTPGQGLQFLFEYFSETQRNKGNFPGRFSGRQFSNSRSEMNVSTLELGDSALYLCASSARRAHNEQFFGPGTRLTVL.

This clonotype was recorded a few times. The junction differs from germline at one of its ends, possibly a read error. V is TRBV7-7 and J is TRBJ2-7, with a possible D match to TRBD2 (6 bases). The CDR3 sequence is 13 residues long. Germline-derived CDR1 and CDR2 are SSHAT and FNYEAQ (reference sequence). CDR3 region: CASSLAERDEQYF. DNA for the CDR3: TGTGCTAGCAGCTTAGCGGAGAGGGACGAGCAGTACTTC.

This clonotype was observed at least ten times. The V and J genes are TRBV30 and TRBJ1-1; possibly TRBD1 for D (5 bases). This CDR3 region has 14 residues. The V gene lost 3 bases and the J gene lost 4 bases, with 15 bases spanning the gap. Germline values: CDR1 GTSNPN, CDR2 SVGIG (reference sequence). The CDR3 bases are TGTGCCTGGAGGGTTGGCAGGGCCTCCACTGAAGCTTTCTTT. Translation: CAWRVGRASTEAFF.

This clonotype was detected ten times or more. This chain joins TRBV7-8 and TRBJ1-2; a possible D gene is TRBD1 (6 bases). In germline, CDR1 is SGHVS, CDR2 FQNEAQ. The ends were cut back, 3 bases at V and 4 bases at J, with 15 bases in the middle. This CDR3 is built from 15 residues. The CDR3 coding sequence is TGTGCCAGCAGCTTGGGGGCAGGGGTTAGCTATGGCTACACCTTC. Protein sequence: CASSLGAGVSYGYTF.

The sample holds many counts of this clonotype. The chain employs TRBV24-1 and TRBJ2-3; unclear D gene. This CDR3 is built from 16 residues. Germline CDR1 KGHDR, CDR2 SFDVKD. V lost 0 bases to trimming and J lost 1 base, with 10 bases between them. CDR3 DNA sequence: TGTGCCACCAGTGATTTGGACGGAAGGGGCACAGATACGCAGTATTTT. Its translation: CATSDLDGRGTDTQYF.

This clonotype was picked up many times. The rearrangement links TRBV3-1 to TRBJ1-1; no clear D gene. With 4 bases removed from V and 3 bases from J, the gap between germline ends came to 12 bases. The CDR3 consists of 14 residues. From germline, CDR1 is LGHDT and CDR2 YNNKEL (reference sequence). The CDR3 protein is CASSPRHHDTEAFF. The CDR3, as DNA: TGTGCCAGCAGCCCGAGGCACCATGACACTGAAGCTTTCTTT. Complete variable domain (other parts from reference TRBV3-1 and TRBJ1-1): DTAVSQTPKYLVTQMGNDKSIKCEQNLGHDTMYWYKQDSKKFLKIMFSYNNKELIINETVPNRFSPKSPDKAHLNLHINSLELGDSAVYFCASSPRHHDTEAFFGQGTRLTVV.

V is TRBV27 and J is TRBJ2-6; D is ambiguous. The germline V gene encodes CDR1 MNHEY and CDR2 SMNVEV (reference sequence). Trimming removed 0 bases from V and 4 bases from J, with 7 bases in between. The CDR3 extends over 15 amino acids. CDR3 bases: TGTGCCAGCAGTTTATCGGTTGGAGGGGCCAACGTCCTGACTTTC. This encodes CASSLSVGGANVLTF.